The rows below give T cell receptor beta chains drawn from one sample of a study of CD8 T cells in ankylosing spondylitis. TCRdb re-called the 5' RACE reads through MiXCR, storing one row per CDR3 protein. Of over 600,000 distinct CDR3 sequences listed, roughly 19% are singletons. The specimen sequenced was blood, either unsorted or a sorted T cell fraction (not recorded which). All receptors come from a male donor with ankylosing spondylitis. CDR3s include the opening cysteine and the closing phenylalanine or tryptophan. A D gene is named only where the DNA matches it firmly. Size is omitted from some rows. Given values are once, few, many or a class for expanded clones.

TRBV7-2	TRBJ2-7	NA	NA	CASSLGEVPYEQYF	TGTGCCAGCAGCTTAGGGGAGGTGCCCTACGAGCAGTACTTC
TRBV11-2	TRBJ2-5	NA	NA	CASSPRPGAETQYF	TGTGCCAGCAGCCCTCGTCCAGGGGCGGAGACCCAGTACTTC
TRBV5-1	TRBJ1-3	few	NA	CASSSTGPERNTIYF	TGCGCCAGCAGCTCTACCGGGCCTGAGCGTAACACCATATATTTT
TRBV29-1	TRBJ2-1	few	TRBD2	CSVEDGLAGGYNEQFF	TGCAGCGTTGAAGATGGGCTAGCGGGGGGCTACAATGAGCAGTTCTTC
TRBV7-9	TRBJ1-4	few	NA	CASSSGLRMNRLFF	TGTGCCAGCAGCTCGGGACTGAGAATGAATCGACTGTTTTTT
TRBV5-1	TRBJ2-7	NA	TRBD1	CASSSRTGFSEQYF	TGCGCCAGCAGCTCCCGGACAGGGTTTTCCGAGCAGTACTTC
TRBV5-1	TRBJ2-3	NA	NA	CASSPPGPISTDTQYF	TGCGCCAGCAGCCCGCCGGGGCCTATTAGCACAGATACGCAGTATTTT
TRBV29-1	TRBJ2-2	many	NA	CSVGADTGELFF	TGCAGCGTTGGGGCCGACACCGGGGAGCTGTTTTTT
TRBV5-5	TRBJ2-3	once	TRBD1	CASSFPWTGSTDTQYF	TGTGCCAGCAGCTTCCCCTGGACAGGGAGCACAGATACGCAGTATTTT
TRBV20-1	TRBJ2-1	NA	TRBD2	CSARDWGLAGALLSYNEQFF	TGCAGTGCTAGAGATTGGGGACTAGCGGGGGCTTTACTCTCCTACAATGAGCAGTTCTTC
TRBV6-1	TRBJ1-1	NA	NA	CATSRGVASTEAFF	TGTGCCACAAGCAGGGGCGTCGCGAGTACTGAAGCTTTCTTT
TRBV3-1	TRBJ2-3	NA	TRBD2	CASSQLRGTSGRAQYF	TGTGCCAGCAGCCAACTACGAGGGACTAGCGGGAGGGCGCAGTATTTT
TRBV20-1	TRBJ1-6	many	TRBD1	CSGRGEINSPLHF	TGCAGCGGCAGGGGGGAAATTAATTCACCCCTCCACTTT
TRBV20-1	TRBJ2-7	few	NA	CSAPSLILGSYEQYF	TGCAGTGCTCCCAGCTTAATACTAGGTTCCTACGAGCAGTACTTC
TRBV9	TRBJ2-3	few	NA	CASSAGYGLAPQYF	TGTGCCAGCAGCGCGGGGTACGGCCTAGCGCCGCAGTATTTT
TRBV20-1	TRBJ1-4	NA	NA	CSAREQNNEKLFF	TGCAGTGCTAGAGAACAGAATAATGAAAAACTGTTTTTT
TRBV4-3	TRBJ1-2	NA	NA	CASSQGLEGYGYTF	TGCGCCAGCAGCCAAGGCCTTGAGGGCTATGGCTACACCTTC
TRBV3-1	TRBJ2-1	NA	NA	CASSQAGPRWENEQFF	TGTGCCAGCAGCCAGGCGGGGCCGCGTTGGGAGAATGAGCAGTTCTTC
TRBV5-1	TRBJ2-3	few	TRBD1	CASSLVGQGSTDTQYF	TGCGCCAGCAGCTTGGTTGGACAGGGGAGCACAGATACGCAGTATTTT
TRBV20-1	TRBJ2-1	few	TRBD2	CSGLAGINEQFF	TGCAGTGGGCTAGCGGGAATAAATGAGCAGTTCTTC